This T cell receptor beta chain emerged from a study of blood T cell repertoires in COVID-19. Turning to the study itself: Specimens from acute and convalescent COVID-19 originated in the United States, Italy and Spain. The cDNA or gDNA used as material had been derived from T cells, B-cell-depleted T cells, or PBMCs.

The V gene end was trimmed by 3 bases and the J gene end by 4 bases; junction bases not matched to a gene: 11. This CDR3 is built from 16 residues. Looked up from germline, CDR1 is LNHDA and CDR2 is SQIVND (reference sequence). In the original workflow: Reference gene primers were amplified, and this amplification served to estimate nucleated cell counts. The assay was immunoSEQ multiplex PCR, and TCRdb's table has in-frame clones only and misses some. That table gives V, J and clone size, and the DNA gave D and trimming. Of approximately 300,000 clones in the sample, over 75% were seen once. The rearrangement uses TRBV19 and TRBJ2-7; 8 bases match TRBD2. The receptor's source is a man aged 50-60 years with active or convalescent COVID-19. Sequenced sample: peripheral blood. The CDR3 sequence: CASSIQLREGGYEQYF. CDR3 bases: TGTGCCAGTAGTATCCAGTTACGGGAGGGAGGGTACGAGCAGTACTTC.